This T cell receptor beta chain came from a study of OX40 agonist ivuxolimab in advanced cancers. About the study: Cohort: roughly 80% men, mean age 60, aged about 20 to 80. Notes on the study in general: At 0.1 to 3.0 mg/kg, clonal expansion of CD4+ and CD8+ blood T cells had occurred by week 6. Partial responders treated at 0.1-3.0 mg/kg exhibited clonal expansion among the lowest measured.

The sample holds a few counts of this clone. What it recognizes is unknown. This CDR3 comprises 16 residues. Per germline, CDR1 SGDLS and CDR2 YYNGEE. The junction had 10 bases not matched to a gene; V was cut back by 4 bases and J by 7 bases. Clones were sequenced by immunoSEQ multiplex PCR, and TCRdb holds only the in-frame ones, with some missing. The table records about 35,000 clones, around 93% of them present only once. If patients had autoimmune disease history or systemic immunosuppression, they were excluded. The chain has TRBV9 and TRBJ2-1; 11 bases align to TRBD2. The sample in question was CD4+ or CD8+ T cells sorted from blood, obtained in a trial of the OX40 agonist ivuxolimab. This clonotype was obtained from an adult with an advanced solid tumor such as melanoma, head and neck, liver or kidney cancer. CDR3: CASSPEGASGRNEQFF. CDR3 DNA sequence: TGTGCCAGCAGCCCCGAAGGGGCTAGCGGGAGGAATGAGCAGTTCTTC.